One and the same sample provided the 19 T cell receptor beta chains below, sequenced in a study of cytomegalovirus exposure and HLA in healthy donors. Researchers ran the PCR with 60 Vbeta and 13 Jbeta primers. Clones were read by immunoSEQ multiplex PCR, and TCRdb kept only the in-frame ones, dropping some. This table has around 150,000 clones, 65% to 85% appearing once. Material: PBMCs. Receptor source: a woman in her late teens or twenties in good health and CMV-seronegative.

The chain has TRBV5-4 and TRBJ2-2, with D perhaps TRBD1 (6 bases). Germline V gene data show CDR1 as SGHNT and CDR2 as YYREEE (reference sequence). The CDR3 is 17 residues long. V dropped 1 base and J dropped 0 bases, with 13 bases sitting between them. As DNA, the CDR3 is TGTGCCAGCAGCTTGCTTAAAGGGGGATCGAACACCGGGGAGCTGTTTTTT. It codes for CASSLLKGGSNTGELFF.

The chain uses TRBV9 and TRBJ1-1; D remains unclear. Looked up from germline, CDR1 is SGDLS and CDR2 is YYNGEE. This CDR3 has 15 amino acids. The V end was cut by 3 bases, the J end by 1 base, with 13 bases between. The CDR3 region is CASSDHGGKNTEAFF. DNA for the CDR3: TGTGCCAGCAGCGACCACGGAGGTAAGAACACTGAAGCTTTCTTT. Supplemented by reference TRBV9 and TRBJ1-1, the full variable domain reads DSGVTQTPKHLITATGQRVTLRCSPRSGDLSVYWYQQSLDQGLQFLIQYYNGEERAKGNILERFSAQQFPDLHSELNLSSLELGDSALYFCASSDHGGKNTEAFFGQGTRLTVV.

V gene TRBV18 combines with J gene TRBJ2-7; TRBD2 aligns across 12 bases. J was trimmed by 2 bases and V by 8 bases; bases with no gene match: 10. Germline-derived CDR1 and CDR2 are KGHSH and LQKENI. This CDR3 contains 16 residues. DNA for the CDR3: TGTGCCAGCGCCCTGACTAGCGGGGGCCAGACCTACGAGCAGTACTTC. Translating gives CASALTSGGQTYEQYF.

The V call is TRBV28, the J call TRBJ2-1, with TRBD2 as a possible D gene (5 bases). V was trimmed by 5 bases and J by 1 base, leaving 12 bases between them. CDR1 is MDHEN, CDR2 SYDVKM, per germline. This CDR3 contains 15 residues. CDR3 sequence reads: CASSLAPLSYNEQFF. Here the CDR3 DNA reads TGTGCCAGCAGTCTAGCCCCATTATCCTACAATGAGCAGTTCTTC.

The chain uses TRBV6-1 and TRBJ1-5; D is undetermined. This CDR3 region has 13 residues. Trimming took 6 bases from V and 0 from J, leaving 6 bases between them. CDR1 is MNHNS, CDR2 SASEGT, per germline. CDR3 amino acids: CASSSYSNQPQHF. CDR3 in DNA: TGTGCCAGCAGCTCGTATAGCAATCAGCCCCAGCATTTT.

The CDR3 is CSVRARDRGYEQYF. In DNA form, the CDR3 reads TGCAGCGTTCGAGCTAGGGACAGAGGGTACGAGCAGTACTTC. The chain has TRBV29-1 and TRBJ2-7, with 7 bases fitting TRBD1. CDR3 size: 14 residues. Unmatched junction bases numbered 11, after V lost 5 bases and J lost 4 bases. CDR1 is SQVTM, CDR2 ANQGSEA, per germline.

V is TRBV27 and J is TRBJ1-2; maybe TRBD1 (6 bases). Germline CDR1 reads MNHEY; CDR2 reads SMNVEV (reference sequence). The germline V and J ends were trimmed by 3 bases and 4 bases, with 9 bases remaining between them. The CDR3 is 13 amino acids. The CDR3 region is CASSLDSLYGYTF. As DNA, the CDR3 is TGTGCCAGCAGTTTGGACAGCCTCTATGGCTACACCTTC.

The rearrangement uses TRBV5-1 and TRBJ1-2; D is uncertain. Deletions cut 1 base from V and 2 bases from J, with 12 bases between. Germline values: CDR1 SGHRS, CDR2 YFSETQ. This CDR3 is built from 15 residues. The CDR3 reads CASSLTPGVNYGYTF. CDR3 in DNA: TGCGCCAGCAGCTTGACCCCGGGAGTAAACTATGGCTACACCTTC. The full variable domain, its missing parts supplied by reference TRBV5-1 and TRBJ1-2, is KAGVTQTPRYLIKTRGQQVTLSCSPISGHRSVSWYQQTPGQGLQFLFEYFSETQRNKGNFPGRFSGRQFSNSRSEMNVSTLELGDSALYLCASSLTPGVNYGYTFGSGTRLTVV.

The chain recombines TRBV7-2 with TRBJ1-2; TRBD1 agrees at 8 bases. V dropped 5 bases and J dropped 6; count of bases not matched to a gene: 8. This CDR3 has 14 residues. CDR1 and CDR2 (germline): SGHTA, FQGNSA. CDR3 nucleotide sequence: TGTGCCAGCAGCCCGGACAGGGTCAAAAATGGCTACACCTTC. The encoded protein is CASSPDRVKNGYTF.

The J gene is TRBJ2-7, the V gene TRBV5-1; the D is unclear. This CDR3 contains 14 residues. Germline CDR1 SGHRS, CDR2 YFSETQ. The V end was cut by 5 bases, the J end by 2 bases, with 14 bases between. Here the CDR3 DNA reads TGCGCCAGCAGTCGAGCATATGCCCCCTACGAGCAGTACTTC. Protein: CASSRAYAPYEQYF.

The rearrangement links TRBV18 to TRBJ2-2; no firm D call. Germline assignment: CDR1 KGHSH and CDR2 LQKENI. V was shortened by 1 base and J by 1 base, with 4 bases between the two germline ends. This CDR3 is built from 14 residues. For the CDR3, the DNA is TGTGCCAGCTCACCACTTCAGAACACCGGGGAGCTGTTTTTT. This codes for CASSPLQNTGELFF.

The genes are TRBV9 and TRBJ1-3; D is ambiguous. The CDR3 extends over 14 amino acids. V was cut by 2 bases and J by 0 bases, with 6 bases left in between. Germline lookup yields CDR1 SGDLS and CDR2 YYNGEE. The CDR3 bases are TGTGCCAGCAGCGTGGGCAGCTCTGGAAACACCATATATTTT. This encodes CASSVGSSGNTIYF.

This sequence joins TRBV18 and TRBJ1-1; no clear D. In germline, CDR1 is KGHSH, CDR2 LQKENI. The CDR3 has 13 residues. V lost 5 bases and J 5 bases, leaving 12 bases between the germline ends. CDR3 region: CASSEGRVTEAFF. DNA of the CDR3: TGTGCCAGCTCAGAGGGTAGGGTTACTGAAGCTTTCTTT.

The J gene is TRBJ2-2, the V gene TRBV7-9, with a weak D call TRBD1 (5 bases). This CDR3 region has 14 residues. Per the germline V gene, CDR1 is SEHNR and CDR2 is FQNEAQ (reference sequence). The V end lost 3 bases, the J end lost 4 bases, and 9 bases lay between the germline ends. CDR3 loop: CASSLKRGTGELFF. The CDR3 nucleotides read TGTGCCAGCAGCTTGAAAAGGGGCACCGGGGAGCTGTTTTTT. The entire variable domain, with the rest obtained from reference TRBV7-9 and TRBJ2-2, is as follows: DTGVSQNPRHKITKRGQNVTFRCDPISEHNRLYWYRQTLGQGPEFLTYFQNEAQLEKSRLLSDRFSAERPKGSFSTLEIQRTEQGDSAMYLCASSLKRGTGELFFGEGSRLTVL.

The CDR3: CASSLETGGGGNTIYF. The CDR3 coding sequence is TGTGCCAGCAGCTTGGAAACAGGGGGTGGGGGAAACACCATATATTTT. The chain links TRBV7-8 to TRBJ1-3; 8 bases line up with TRBD1. Germline CDR1 is SGHVS and CDR2 is FQNEAQ. The trim removed 3 bases at V and 4 bases at J, leaving 8 bases unmatched. The CDR3 consists of 16 residues.

This clone was seen just once. The chain employs TRBV28 and TRBJ1-5; TRBD1 might be the D (5 bases). Trimming took 1 base from V and 0 from J, leaving 7 bases between them. This CDR3 contains 15 residues. Germline-derived CDR1 and CDR2 are MDHEN and SYDVKM. DNA of the CDR3: TGTGCCAGCAGTTTATTCCAGGGTAGCAATCAGCCCCAGCATTTT. Translated: CASSLFQGSNQPQHF.

The CDR3 DNA sequence: TGTGCCAGCAGTACTGGACTAGCGCAGTATTTT. Residues: CASSTGLAQYF. The chain employs TRBV6-5 and TRBJ2-3, with 7 bases aligning to TRBD2. V lost 5 bases and J lost 10; bases outside the gene matches: 3. The CDR3 is made up of 11 amino acids. Germline-derived CDR1 and CDR2 are MNHEY and SVGAGI.

J is TRBJ1-6 and V is TRBV6-1; 7 bases agree with TRBD1. V lost 1 base and J lost 6; bases outside the gene matches: 9. The germline gives CDR1 MNHNS, CDR2 SASEGT. This CDR3 region has 17 residues. DNA for the CDR3: TGTGCCAGCAGTGAAGAGAGACAGGGAAAGGTTAATTCACCCCTCCACTTT. This sequence encodes CASSEERQGKVNSPLHF.

The rearrangement links TRBV9 to TRBJ1-2; 9 positions match TRBD1. Germline assignment: CDR1 SGDLS and CDR2 YYNGEE. The CDR3 extends over 16 amino acids. The J segment lost 4 bases and the V segment lost 3 bases, leaving 10 bases of the junction unmatched. The CDR3 sequence: CASSAPPGQGSYGYTF. In DNA form, the CDR3 reads TGTGCCAGCAGCGCTCCCCCGGGACAGGGAAGCTATGGCTACACCTTC.